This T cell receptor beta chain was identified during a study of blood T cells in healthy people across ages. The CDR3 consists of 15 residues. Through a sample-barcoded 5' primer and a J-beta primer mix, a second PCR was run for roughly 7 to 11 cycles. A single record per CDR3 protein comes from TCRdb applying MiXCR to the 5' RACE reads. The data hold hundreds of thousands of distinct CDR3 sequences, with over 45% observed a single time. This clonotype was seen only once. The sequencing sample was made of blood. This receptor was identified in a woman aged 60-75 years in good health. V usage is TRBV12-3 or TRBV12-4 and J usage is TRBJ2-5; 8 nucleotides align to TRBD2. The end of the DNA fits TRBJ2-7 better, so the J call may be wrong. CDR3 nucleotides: TGTGCCAGCAGTTTAAGGGTAGCGGGACCCTACGAGCAGTACTTC. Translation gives CASSLRVAGPYEQYF.